The 20 T cell receptor beta chains below come from one sample, sequenced in a study of blood T cell repertoires in COVID-19 (dated by TCRdb to the early 2020s). Preparation of the library involved the immunoSEQ multiplex PCR assay. Here the immuneACCESS table is served through TCRdb, limited to in-frame sequences with V and J called. Missing clones are a known gap in these copies; in checked studies unresolved V genes cover under half, and the rest lacks a known reason. This sample is represented by about 210,000 clones; about four fifths of them were singletons. The top ten constitute about 12% of the sample. Sequencing was done on a sample of peripheral blood. These receptors all stem from a woman aged 40-49 years with acute or convalescent COVID-19.

This clone was seen once. The CDR3, as DNA: TGTGCCAGCAACTTTTTGGGGAGGGCTGATGGCTACACCTTC. Protein product: CASNFLGRADGYTF. The V and J genes are TRBV3-1 (or the pseudogene TRBV3-2) and TRBJ1-2; D is uncertain. The germline gives CDR1 LGHDT, CDR2 YNNKEL (reference sequence). CDR3 length: 14 amino acids. Trimming left V 7 bases short and J 6 bases short, with 18 bases between.

The V gene is TRBV6-2 or TRBV6-3, the J gene TRBJ2-2; tentative D call: TRBD1 (6 bases). The CDR3 sequence is 15 residues long. Germline lookup yields CDR1 MNHEY and CDR2 SVGEGT. V was clipped by 4 bases and J by 3 bases, with 12 bases between them. CDR3 loop: CASSSPQGYTGELFF. Here the CDR3 DNA reads TGTGCCAGCAGTTCCCCACAGGGTTACACCGGGGAGCTGTTTTTT.

The chain employs TRBV6-5 and TRBJ1-1; possible D gene TRBD1, 5 bases. Germline V gene data show CDR1 as MNHEY and CDR2 as SVGAGI. The CDR3 is 13 residues long. The ends were cut back, 7 bases at V and 1 base at J, with 10 bases in the middle. The CDR3 DNA reads as TGTGCCAGCACCCAGACAGAGAACACTGAAGCTTTCTTT. Translating it yields CASTQTENTEAFF.

The V call is TRBV5-6, the J call TRBJ1-4; TRBD1 matches at 9 bases. The V and J ends lost 3 bases and 4 bases, in that order; junction bases with no gene match: 7. The CDR3 is 16 amino acids. The V gene's germline CDR1 is SGHDT and CDR2 YYEEEE. CDR3 sequence (DNA): TGTGCCAGCAGCTATGGACAGGGGCTCGGTAATGAAAAACTGTTTTTT. Residues: CASSYGQGLGNEKLFF.

This sequence joins TRBV30 and TRBJ1-1, with D maybe TRBD1 (6 bases). Trimming left V 6 bases short and J 10 bases short, with 21 bases between. The CDR3 runs to 13 residues. Germline CDR1 is GTSNPN and CDR2 is SVGIG (reference sequence). CDR3 sequence reads: CACPKGGASGAFF. The CDR3 DNA follows: TGTGCCTGCCCAAAAGGGGGGGCCAGTGGAGCTTTCTTT.

The chain carries TRBV27 and TRBJ2-7; tentative D call: TRBD2 (6 bases). The CDR3 is made up of 13 amino acids. V gave up 3 bases and J gave up 0 bases, with 6 bases separating them. Germline CDR1 reads MNHEY; CDR2 reads SMNVEV (reference sequence). CDR3 bases: TGTGCCAGCAGTTTGGGGGGCTCCTACGAGCAGTACTTC. It translates to CASSLGGSYEQYF.

The chain carries TRBV7-2 and TRBJ1-1; D may be TRBD1 (5 bases). This CDR3 has 15 amino acids. Per germline, CDR1 SGHTA and CDR2 FQGNSA. Trimming removed 2 bases from V and 8 bases from J, with 18 bases in between. The CDR3 bases are TGTGCCAGCAGCTTACGAAGGGGTTTTGGGGGGGAAGCTTTCTTT. It yields the protein CASSLRRGFGGEAFF.

The V call is TRBV20-1, the J call TRBJ2-5; tentative D call: TRBD1 (5 bases). The CDR3 spans 16 residues. Germline V gene sequence: CDR1 DFQATT, CDR2 SNEGSKA (reference sequence). Trimming left V 3 bases short and J 0 bases short, with 17 bases between. The CDR3 DNA reads TGCAGTGCTAGTAGCCCGTCCGACAGATACCAAGAGACCCAGTACTTC. Translated: CSASSPSDRYQETQYF.

The V call is TRBV4-3, the J call TRBJ2-3; weak D call: TRBD1 (6 bases). CDR1 and CDR2 from the germline V gene are LGHNA and YSLEER. The V and J ends lost 0 bases and 4 bases respectively, with 8 bases between them. The CDR3 runs 14 residues. CDR3 loop: CASSQDEGADTQYF. CDR3 DNA: TGCGCCAGCAGCCAAGATGAGGGGGCAGATACGCAGTATTTT.

V usage is TRBV5-1 and J usage is TRBJ2-2; no clear D. The CDR3 totals 14 residues. Germline-derived CDR1 and CDR2 are SGHRS and YFSETQ. V lost 1 base, J lost 1 base, and 5 bases lay in between. CDR3 nucleotides: TGCGCCAGCAGCTTGAGCCTGAACACCGGGGAGCTGTTTTTT. Protein product: CASSLSLNTGELFF. Looking up the rest from reference TRBV5-1 and TRBJ2-2 gives the full variable domain: KAGVTQTPRYLIKTRGQQVTLSCSPISGHRSVSWYQQTPGQGLQFLFEYFSETQRNKGNFPGRFSGRQFSNSRSEMNVSTLELGDSALYLCASSLSLNTGELFFGEGSRLTVL.

The gene calls are TRBV7-9 and TRBJ2-2; 14 positions agree with TRBD2. V lost 4 bases, J lost 2 bases, and 3 bases stayed unmatched. The CDR3 is 17 residues long. Per germline, CDR1 SEHNR and CDR2 FQNEAQ (reference sequence). The DNA of the CDR3 is TGTGCCAGCAGCTCGACTAGCGGGAGGGCTAACACCGGGGAGCTGTTTTTT. It specifies CASSSTSGRANTGELFF. Based on the CDR3 plus reference TRBV7-9 and TRBJ2-2, the full variable domain is DTGVSQNPRHKITKRGQNVTFRCDPISEHNRLYWYRQTLGQGPEFLTYFQNEAQLEKSRLLSDRFSAERPKGSFSTLEIQRTEQGDSAMYLCASSSTSGRANTGELFFGEGSRLTVL.

The chain joins TRBV29-1 to TRBJ2-5; 8 positions match TRBD2. Germline V lookup: CDR1 SQVTM, CDR2 ANQGSEA. V trimming: 3 bases; J trimming: 1 base; junction bases outside the gene matches: 7. CDR3 length equals 15 residues. Here the CDR3 reads CSVDEGGRTQETQYF. CDR3 DNA: TGCAGCGTTGATGAAGGCGGGAGGACCCAAGAGACCCAGTACTTC.

The V call is TRBV11-2, the J call TRBJ2-7; 8 bases line up with TRBD2. Unmatched junction bases numbered 10, after V lost 5 bases and J lost 4 bases. The CDR3 contains 15 residues. The germline CDR1 and CDR2 sequences are SGHAT and FQNNGV. This chain's CDR3 is CASSRGGSPEYEQYF. CDR3 DNA sequence: TGTGCCAGCAGCCGGGGGGGCTCCCCAGAGTACGAGCAGTACTTC.

The chain combines TRBV5-1 with TRBJ1-1; tentatively, D is TRBD1 (6 bases). The CDR3 consists of 14 residues. The ends were cut back, 4 bases at V and 6 bases at J, with 16 bases in the middle. CDR1 is SGHRS, CDR2 YFSETQ, per germline. For the CDR3, the DNA is TGCGCCAGCAGCACCCCCCAGGGGAGTGCTGAAGCTTTCTTT. Its protein product is CASSTPQGSAEAFF.

The chain recombines TRBV3-1 (or the pseudogene TRBV3-2) with TRBJ1-5; D remains unclear. V was shortened by 4 bases and J by 1 base, with 8 bases between the two germline ends. The length of the CDR3 is 14 residues. Germline loops: CDR1 LGHDT, CDR2 YNNKEL (reference sequence). The CDR3 region is CASSLRGSNQPQHF. The CDR3, as DNA: TGTGCCAGCAGCCTCCGCGGGAGCAATCAGCCCCAGCATTTT.

The V gene is TRBV11-2, the J gene TRBJ2-1; perhaps TRBD2 as D (5 bases). Trimming left V 6 bases short and J 6 bases short, with 9 bases between. This CDR3 spans 12 amino acids. The germline CDR1 and CDR2 sequences are SGHAT and FQNNGV. This CDR3 reads CASRTTSNEQFF. The DNA of the CDR3 is TGTGCCAGCAGAACCACTAGCAATGAGCAGTTCTTC. Full variable domain (rest looked up from reference TRBV11-2 and TRBJ2-1): EAGVAQSPRYKIIEKRQSVAFWCNPISGHATLYWYQQILGQGPKLLIQFQNNGVVDDSQLPKDRFSAERLKGVDSTLKIQPAKLEDSAVYLCASRTTSNEQFFGPGTRLTVL.

The CDR3 bases are TGTGCCAGCAGCATGACAGCGAACACTGAAGCTTTCTTT. It codes for CASSMTANTEAFF. The gene calls are TRBV7-9 and TRBJ1-1, with D possibly TRBD1 on 5 matching bases. The CDR3 totals 13 residues. Trimming removed 5 bases from V and 1 base from J, with 8 bases in between. CDR1 and CDR2 (germline): SEHNR, FQNEAQ (reference sequence).

The chain uses TRBV29-1 and TRBJ2-7, with 10 bases lining up with TRBD2. Germline CDR1 SQVTM, CDR2 ANQGSEA. With V trimmed by 7 bases and J by 5 bases, 8 bases remained unmatched. This CDR3 has 13 residues. The CDR3 reads CSAAGLASHEQYF. CDR3 nucleotide sequence: TGCAGCGCAGCGGGACTAGCGTCCCACGAGCAGTACTTC.

The chain carries TRBV5-6 and TRBJ1-6; perhaps TRBD1 as D (5 bases). Germline lookup yields CDR1 SGHDT and CDR2 YYEEEE. This CDR3 has 16 residues. V lost 2 bases to trimming and J lost 1 base, with 10 bases between them. The CDR3 spells CASSFSRASYNSPLHF. For the CDR3, the DNA is TGTGCCAGCAGCTTCTCCAGGGCGTCCTATAATTCACCCCTCCACTTT.

The gene calls are TRBV9 and TRBJ2-5; 8 nucleotides agree with TRBD1. V shed 3 bases, J shed 4 bases, and the junction held 5 bases outside the gene matches. CDR3 size: 14 residues. Germline V CDR1 and CDR2: SGDLS, YYNGEE. The CDR3, as DNA: TGTGCCAGCAGCGGCGGACAGGGCGGAGAGACCCAGTACTTC. Translation gives CASSGGQGGETQYF. The full variable domain, completed using reference TRBV9 and TRBJ2-5, is DSGVTQTPKHLITATGQRVTLRCSPRSGDLSVYWYQQSLDQGLQFLIQYYNGEERAKGNILERFSAQQFPDLHSELNLSSLELGDSALYFCASSGGQGGETQYFGPGTRLLVL.